At least ten counts were recorded for the clone carrying this T cell receptor (beta chain). Germline V lookup: CDR1 SGHTA, CDR2 FQGNSA. CDR3 length equals 14 residues. V was cut by 1 base and J by 8 bases, with 12 bases left in between. The entry originates in a study of T-cell reconstitution after alpha-beta-depleted transplantation in children. Using unique molecular identifiers, the investigators prepared the TCRbeta library. Each CDR3 protein is one row after TCRdb ran MiXCR on the PCR reads. This table has around 200,000 distinct CDR3 sequences, about 9.2% appearing once. This chain joins TRBV7-2 and TRBJ1-5; D is perhaps TRBD1 (5 bases). Specimen: PBMCs from the stem cell graft donor, collected from the stem cell graft. The TCR originated in a human donor who donated a stem cell graft to a child with acute lymphoblastic leukemia. CDR3 sequence reads: CASSLVEGWEPQHF. The CDR3 DNA sequence: TGTGCCAGCAGCTTAGTTGAGGGGTGGGAGCCCCAGCATTTT.